A selection of T cell receptor beta chains follows, all from one sample in a study of response to subunit inactivated influenza vaccine. Each CDR3 protein gets one entry after TCRdb re-called the RT-PCR reads with MiXCR. The repertoire holds over 150,000 distinct CDR3 sequences, with around 9% as singletons. Here the sequenced sample was non-naive T cells sorted from PBMCs, taken on the day of vaccination. These receptors all come from a man in his forties or fifties who received an inactivated influenza vaccine. Each CDR3 is given with its conserved first and last residue. The order of the fields is D gene, clone size, J gene, V gene, CDR3 DNA, CDR3 protein. The D gene is left open where the match is weak. Clone size is given for some rows only: seen once, a few or many times, or a class if the clone is expanded.

>-|-|TRBJ1-2|TRBV14
TGTGCCAGCAGCCAAGGGAGGGGCTGGGGCTACACCTTC
CASSQGRGWGYTF
>-|few|TRBJ2-7|TRBV12-3/TRBV12-4
TGTGCCAGCAGTTTTGCCGGGGGGCAGTACTTC
CASSFAGGQYF
>-|many|TRBJ2-7|TRBV28
TGTGCCAGCAGTTTCGGTCGACAGGGAGGCCACGAGCAGTACTTC
CASSFGRQGGHEQYF
>TRBD2|-|TRBJ2-2|TRBV7-2
TGTGCCAGCAGCTTGGACGTGGGAGGGACCGGGGAGCTGTTTTTT
CASSLDVGGTGELFF
>TRBD2|-|TRBJ2-7|TRBV3-1
TGTGCCAGCAGCCCAACTAGCGGGAGTCGTGGAGAGCAGTACTTC
CASSPTSGSRGEQYF
>TRBD2|-|TRBJ2-1|TRBV28
TGTGCCAGCAGCCGCCTACTAGCGGGCTGGAATGAGCAGTTCTTC
CASSRLLAGWNEQFF
>-|-|TRBJ1-1|TRBV11-1
TGTGCCAGCAGCTTAGACGTGGGCAGGGGATCCACTGAAGCTTTCTTT
CASSLDVGRGSTEAFF
>-|many|TRBJ2-3|TRBV24-1
TGTGCCACCAGTGATTTTTCGGCGACTAGCACAGATACGCAGTATTTT
CATSDFSATSTDTQYF
>TRBD2|many|TRBJ2-1|TRBV6-5
TGTGCCAGCAGTTACTCGATGGTAGCGGGAGGACCCCACAATGAGCAGTTCTTC
CASSYSMVAGGPHNEQFF
>TRBD1|-|TRBJ2-5|TRBV20-1
TGCAGTGCTTTCCAACAGGGGTGGCGGGAGACCCAGTACTTC
CSAFQQGWRETQYF
>-|many|TRBJ1-1|TRBV12-3/TRBV12-4
TGTGCCAGCAGTTTTGGGGGGTCGTTGTCGACTGAAGCTTTCTTT
CASSFGGSLSTEAFF
>TRBD2|-|TRBJ2-7|TRBV7-8
TGTGCCAGCAGCGGGGGGGAGGTTTACGAGCAGTACTTC
CASSGGEVYEQYF
>-|many|TRBJ1-1|TRBV3-1
TGTGCCAGCAGCCCCGAGGGGAGAGGGTGGGACACTGAAGCTTTCTTT
CASSPEGRGWDTEAFF
>-|few|TRBJ2-3|TRBV29-1
TGCAGCGTCGTCCTTTTTACTAGCACAGATACGCAGTATTTT
CSVVLFTSTDTQYF
>-|many|TRBJ1-3|TRBV12-3/TRBV12-4
TGTGCCAGCAGTTCTCGGGGAAACACCATATATTTT
CASSSRGNTIYF
>-|few|TRBJ2-2|TRBV10-2
TGCGCCAGCAGTGAGTCGAGAGGGGGAAGGGCCGGGGAGCTGTTTTTT
CASSESRGGRAGELFF
>-|few|TRBJ2-1|TRBV14
TGTGCCAGCAGCCACTCCCCTGCCCGGGGGCCCTCGGATGAGCAGTTCTTC
CASSHSPARGPSDEQFF
>-|few|TRBJ1-1|TRBV5-6
TGTGCCAGCAGCTTGTTCTTGAACACTGAAGCTTTCTTT
CASSLFLNTEAFF
>-|-|TRBJ2-2|TRBV6-5
TGTGCCAGCAGTTTTTGGGGGGGGGAGCTGTTTTTT
CASSFWGGELFF
>-|few|TRBJ2-3|TRBV12-3/TRBV12-4
TGTGCCAGCAGTTTTTCGGTGACAGAAAGAGATACGCAGTATTTT
CASSFSVTERDTQYF
>-|-|TRBJ1-1|TRBV14
TGTGCCAGCAGCCAATTGGGACCTCTTAGCACTGAAGCTTTCTTT
CASSQLGPLSTEAFF
>TRBD2|-|TRBJ2-7|TRBV20-1
TGCAGTGCCAACGAATTCTTAGCGGGATTCTACGAGCAGTACTTC
CSANEFLAGFYEQYF
>-|few|TRBJ1-1|TRBV6-1
TGTGCCAGCAGCGCCCCCCGGGGTGGGCTGAACACTGAAGCTTTCTTT
CASSAPRGGLNTEAFF
>-|many|TRBJ2-5|TRBV29-1
TGCAGCGGGACCACTAGTGGAGAGACCCAGTACTTC
CSGTTSGETQYF
>TRBD1|many|TRBJ2-1|TRBV5-1
TGCGCCAGCAGCGGGACAGAGTCCGGAAATGAGCAGTTCTTC
CASSGTESGNEQFF
>-|many|TRBJ1-1|TRBV7-6
TGTGCCAGCAGCTTAGACCGAAACACTGAAGCTTTCTTT
CASSLDRNTEAFF